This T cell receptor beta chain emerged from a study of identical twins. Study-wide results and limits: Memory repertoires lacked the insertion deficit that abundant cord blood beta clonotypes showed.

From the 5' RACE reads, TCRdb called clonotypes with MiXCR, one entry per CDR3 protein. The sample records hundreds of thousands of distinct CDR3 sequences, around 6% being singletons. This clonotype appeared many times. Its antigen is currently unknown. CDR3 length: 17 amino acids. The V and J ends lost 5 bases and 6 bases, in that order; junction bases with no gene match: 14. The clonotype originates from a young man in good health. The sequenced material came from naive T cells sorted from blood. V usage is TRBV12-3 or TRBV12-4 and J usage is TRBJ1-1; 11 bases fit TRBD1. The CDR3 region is CASSQYHGQGAFAEAFF. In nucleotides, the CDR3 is TGTGCCAGCAGTCAGTACCACGGACAGGGGGCTTTCGCTGAAGCTTTCTTT.